This T cell receptor (beta chain) was found in a study of post-analysis software for immune sequencing data. Study observations and caveats: Patients carried roughly five TRBV segments more frequently than controls did, and TRBV5-6, TRBV5-1 and TRBV20-1 were among them. Versus controls, multiple sclerosis patients showed significantly lower diversity (normalized Chao1).

To note about this clonotype: Its antigen is not identified.

The TCR beta cDNA libraries contained unique molecular identifiers. TCRdb itself ran the PCR reads through MiXCR, one entry per CDR3 protein. The sample lists approximately 690,000 distinct CDR3 sequences, roughly three fifths occurring once. The CDR3 covers 15 residues. Germline-derived CDR1 and CDR2 are WSHSY and SAAADI. Trimming took 8 bases from V and 5 from J, leaving 20 bases between them. Material: blood. This TCR was recovered from a girl aged 2 to 9 with multiple sclerosis. The chain employs TRBV10-2 and TRBJ2-3; D may be TRBD1 or TRBD2 (6 bases each). The CDR3 spells CASALVGGDGDTQYF. DNA of the CDR3: TGCGCCAGCGCCCTGGTGGGGGGCGACGGAGATACGCAGTATTTT.